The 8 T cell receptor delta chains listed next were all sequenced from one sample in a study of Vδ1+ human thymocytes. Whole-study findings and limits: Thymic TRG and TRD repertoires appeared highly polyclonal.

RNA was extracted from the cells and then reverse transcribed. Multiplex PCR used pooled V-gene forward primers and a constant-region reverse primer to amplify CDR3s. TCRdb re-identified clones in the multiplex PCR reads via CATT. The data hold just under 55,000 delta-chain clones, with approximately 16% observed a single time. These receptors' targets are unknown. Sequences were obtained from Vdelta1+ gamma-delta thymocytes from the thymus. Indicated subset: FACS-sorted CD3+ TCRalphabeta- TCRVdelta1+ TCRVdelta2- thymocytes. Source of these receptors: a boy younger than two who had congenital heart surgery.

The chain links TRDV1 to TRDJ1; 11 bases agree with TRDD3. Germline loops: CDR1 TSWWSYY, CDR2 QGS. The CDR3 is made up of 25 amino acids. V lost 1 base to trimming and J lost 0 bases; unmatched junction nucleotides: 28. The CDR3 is CALGERPRFPVPLGDKLPYTDKLIF. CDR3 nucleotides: TGTGCTCTTGGGGAACGACCCCGTTTCCCGGTACCACTGGGGGATAAATTACCCTACACCGATAAACTCATCTTT.

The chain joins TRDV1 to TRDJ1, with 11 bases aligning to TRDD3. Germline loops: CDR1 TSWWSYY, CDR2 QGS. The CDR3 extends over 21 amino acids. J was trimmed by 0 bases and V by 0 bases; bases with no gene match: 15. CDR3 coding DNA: TGTGCTCTTGGGGAACTTCCCTACTGGGGGATAGTAAAACTCCACACCGATAAACTCATCTTT. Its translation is CALGELPYWGIVKLHTDKLIF.

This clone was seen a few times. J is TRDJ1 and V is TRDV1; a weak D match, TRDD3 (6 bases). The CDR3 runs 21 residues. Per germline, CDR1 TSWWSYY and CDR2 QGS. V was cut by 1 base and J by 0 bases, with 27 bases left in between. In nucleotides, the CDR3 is TGTGCTCTTGGGGAACCTTCCCCTACGAGGGGGACCCACTCTTACACCGATAAACTCATCTTT. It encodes CALGEPSPTRGTHSYTDKLIF.

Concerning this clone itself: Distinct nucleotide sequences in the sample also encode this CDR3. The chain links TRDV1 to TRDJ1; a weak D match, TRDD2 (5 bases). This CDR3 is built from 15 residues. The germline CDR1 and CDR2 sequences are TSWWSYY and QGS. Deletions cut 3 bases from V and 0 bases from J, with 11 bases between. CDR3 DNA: TGTGCTCTTGGGGAGGTCCCTACGGACACCGATAAACTCATCTTT. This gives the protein CALGEVPTDTDKLIF.

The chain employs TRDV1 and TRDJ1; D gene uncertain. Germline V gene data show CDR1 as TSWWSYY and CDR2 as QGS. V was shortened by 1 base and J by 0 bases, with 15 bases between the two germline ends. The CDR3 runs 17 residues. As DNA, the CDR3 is TGTGCTCTTGGGGAACCCATCTACTCCTTACACACCGATAAACTCATCTTT. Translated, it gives CALGEPIYSLHTDKLIF.

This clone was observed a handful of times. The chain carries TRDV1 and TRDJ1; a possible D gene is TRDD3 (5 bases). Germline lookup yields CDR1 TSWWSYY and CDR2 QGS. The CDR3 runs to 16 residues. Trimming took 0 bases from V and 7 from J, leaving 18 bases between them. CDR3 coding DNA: TGTGCTCTTGGGGAACTCTCCGCGAAGTGGATAAGTAAACTCATCTTT. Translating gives CALGELSAKWISKLIF.

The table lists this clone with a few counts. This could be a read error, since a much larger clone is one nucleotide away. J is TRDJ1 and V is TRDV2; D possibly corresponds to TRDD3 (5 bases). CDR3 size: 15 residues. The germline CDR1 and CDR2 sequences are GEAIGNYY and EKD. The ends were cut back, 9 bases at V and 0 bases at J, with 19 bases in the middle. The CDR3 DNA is TGTGCCCGTGGGGTACGTAAGGAGTACACCGATAAACTCATCTTT. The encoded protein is CARGVRKEYTDKLIF.

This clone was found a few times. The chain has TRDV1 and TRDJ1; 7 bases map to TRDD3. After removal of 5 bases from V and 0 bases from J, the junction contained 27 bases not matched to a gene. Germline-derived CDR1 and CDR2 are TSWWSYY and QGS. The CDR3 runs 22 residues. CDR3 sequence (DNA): TGTGCTCTTGGGAATCCTCACTTTCCCGCAACTGGGGTGCTATCGTACACCGATAAACTCATCTTT. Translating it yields CALGNPHFPATGVLSYTDKLIF.